Listed below are T cell receptor beta chains from one sample, sequenced in a study of blood T cell repertoires in COVID-19. Assay used: immunoSEQ multiplex PCR; TCRdb lists only in-frame clones, some missing. Among under 200,000 clones listed, approximately 90% were seen once. The sequenced sample consisted of peripheral blood. Receptors originate from a woman over 75 in a cohort sampled during active or convalescent COVID-19. Both conserved end residues are part of each CDR3. A D gene is named only where the DNA matches it firmly. Clone size, where shown, is once, few, many, or a class for clones that have expanded.

D gene	clone size	V gene	J gene	CDR3 DNA	CDR3 protein
TRBD2	-	TRBV5-5	TRBJ2-7	TGTGCCAGCAGCCTCATCCCCGGGACTAGCCTATCCTACGAGCAGTACTTC	CASSLIPGTSLSYEQYF
-	-	TRBV4-3	TRBJ1-6	TGCGCCAGCAGCTCCCGGGGGGAAGGGAGAAATTCACCCCTCCACTTT	CASSSRGEGRNSPLHF
-	once	TRBV2	TRBJ1-5	TGTGCCAGCAATGGCCCCGTCCTTAGCAATCAGCCCCAGCATTTT	CASNGPVLSNQPQHF
TRBD1	once	TRBV5-6	TRBJ2-5	TGTGCCAGCAGCTTCTCAGGGGGCGAGGAGACCCAGTACTTC	CASSFSGGEETQYF
TRBD2	-	TRBV4-3	TRBJ2-3	TGCGCCAGCAGCCAGGCTCTGGGACTATCCATTGGTAGCACAGATACGCAGTATTTT	CASSQALGLSIGSTDTQYF
TRBD1	-	TRBV5-8	TRBJ2-3	TGTGCCAGCAGCTATCGACAGGGGGCAACTAGCGGAAGCACAGATACGCAGTATTTT	CASSYRQGATSGSTDTQYF
-	-	TRBV30	TRBJ1-1	TGTGCCTGGAGTCGTCGTGGGAGCCCCGAGGCTTTCTTT	CAWSRRGSPEAFF
-	-	TRBV12-3/TRBV12-4	TRBJ2-6	TGTGCCAGCAGTCTCAGTGGGGCCAACGTCCTGACTTTC	CASSLSGANVLTF
TRBD2	-	TRBV4-2	TRBJ2-3	TGTGCCAGCAGCCAAGCCGGGGGACTAGCTGTGGACGATACGCAGTATTTT	CASSQAGGLAVDDTQYF
-	-	TRBV12-3/TRBV12-4	TRBJ1-2	TGTGCCAGCAGTTCCGGACAGCCTATGTTCTTC	CASSSGQPMFF
-	few	TRBV27	TRBJ2-2	TGTGCCAGCAGCGCCGGGGAGAACACCGGGGAGCTGTTTTTT	CASSAGENTGELFF
-	-	TRBV11-3	TRBJ2-7	TGTGCCAGCAGCGCCTCAGCAGGAATTTCCTACGAGCAGTACTTC	CASSASAGISYEQYF
TRBD2	-	TRBV4-1	TRBJ2-7	TGCGCCAGCAGCCCGGGACTAGCGGGGGGGTACGAGCAGTACTTC	CASSPGLAGGYEQYF
-	-	TRBV5-1	TRBJ1-1	TGCGCCAGCAGCGGGGGACAACCCATGAACACTGAAGCTTTCTTT	CASSGGQPMNTEAFF
TRBD1	-	TRBV4-1	TRBJ2-5	TGCGCCAGCAGCCAGTCGGACAGGGGAGGCGAGACCCAGTACTTC	CASSQSDRGGETQYF
TRBD1	-	TRBV6-5	TRBJ1-2	TGTGCCAGCTCAACATTGACAGGGAGCTTTCTTGGCTACACCTTC	CASSTLTGSFLGYTF
-	-	TRBV18	TRBJ2-7	TGTGCCAGCTCACTCGAGGTGCCCCCCTACGAGCAGTACTTC	CASSLEVPPYEQYF
-	-	TRBV20-1	TRBJ1-2	TGCAGTGCTAGTGTAAGGGGGACTAACTATGGCTACACCTTC	CSASVRGTNYGYTF
-	-	TRBV11-2	TRBJ1-2	TGTGCCAGCAGCTTATTCTCCTTAGGGAGCTATGGCTACACCTTC	CASSLFSLGSYGYTF
-	-	TRBV5-4	TRBJ2-7	TGTGCCAGCAGCTTCGCCGGGGTAAGTGGCGAGCAGTACTTC	CASSFAGVSGEQYF
-	-	TRBV11-2	TRBJ2-2	TGTGCCAGCAGCTTACATCAGGGCTTTTACACCGGGGAGCTGTTTTTT	CASSLHQGFYTGELFF
TRBD1	-	TRBV7-9	TRBJ2-4	TGTGCCAGCAGCTTTACCAGGACAGGGGGATCCAAAAACATTCAGTACTTC	CASSFTRTGGSKNIQYF
TRBD1	-	TRBV14	TRBJ2-2	TGTGCCAGCAGCCAACAGGGGGCGAACACCGGGGAGCTGTTTTTT	CASSQQGANTGELFF
-	-	TRBV3-1/TRBV3-2	TRBJ2-1	TGTGCCAGCAGCCAAGTCCCTAGAACCTACAATGAGCAGTTCTTC	CASSQVPRTYNEQFF
-	few	TRBV2	TRBJ1-2	TGTGCCAGCAGTGGTTATGAGGCTAACTATGGCTACACCTTC	CASSGYEANYGYTF
-	-	TRBV4-1	TRBJ2-1	TGCGCCAGCAGCCAAGTAGACTTGATTTCCTACAATGAGCAGTTCTTC	CASSQVDLISYNEQFF